This TCR beta chain was captured in a study of shared clonotypes between healthy human individuals. The overall study: Contributing individuals were a couple of females and a few males aged 18 to 49.

This clone showed up many times. This CDR3 is built from 14 residues. Trimming cost V 7 bases and J 4 bases; bases outside gene matches: 7. The V gene's germline CDR1 is SGHRS and CDR2 YFSETQ. Spread over ten immunoSEQ deep assay plates, unsorted PBMC DNA underwent sequencing. Method: immunoSEQ multiplex PCR; TCRdb's copy keeps in-frame clones and lacks some. The sample holds about 490,000 clones, less than 80% seen once. Sequencing was done on a sample of PBMCs. The chain employs TRBV5-1 and TRBJ1-1, with TRBD1 identical over 10 bases. The clonotype originates from a middle-aged woman in good health. Some clones in this sample may be carry-over from other donors' samples. The CDR3 here is CASSEGQGSTEAFF. The CDR3 DNA reads as TGCGCCAGCTCCGAGGGACAGGGGAGCACTGAAGCTTTCTTT.